Listed below are T cell receptor beta chains from one sample, sequenced in a study of shared T cell receptors in the human thymus. TCRdb keeps only in-frame clones here, not all; method: immunoSEQ multiplex PCR. In the table there are a few hundred thousand clones, around 95% of which are singletons. What was sequenced was thymocytes. The receptors were sampled from a human donor. Both conserved end residues are part of each CDR3. A D gene is named only where the DNA matches it firmly. Expanded clones get a size class; other rows say once, few or many, or leave the size out.

j_call d_call clone_size v_call cdr3_aa cdr3_nt
TRBJ2-2 NA NA TRBV27 CASSLAPNTGELFF TGTGCCAGCAGTTTAGCACCCAACACCGGGGAGCTGTTTTTT
TRBJ2-7 TRBD2 NA TRBV27 CASSPPVVGLAGLYEQYF TGTGCCAGCAGTCCTCCGGTTGTGGGACTAGCGGGGCTCTACGAGCAGTACTTC
TRBJ2-7 TRBD1 NA TRBV4-3 CASSQEKGQGSYEQYF TGCGCCAGCAGCCAAGAGAAGGGACAGGGTTCCTACGAGCAGTACTTC
TRBJ2-1 NA NA TRBV6-1 CASSEWTGSYNEQFF TGTGCCAGCAGTGAGTGGACTGGCTCCTACAATGAGCAGTTCTTC
TRBJ1-5 NA once TRBV27 CASSPRGGRRDQPQHF TGTGCCAGCAGTCCGCGGGGAGGGCGCAGGGATCAGCCCCAGCATTTT
TRBJ1-1 NA NA TRBV7-9 CASRGGRRTEAFF TGTGCCAGCCGAGGGGGGAGGCGGACTGAAGCTTTCTTT
TRBJ1-4 TRBD1 NA TRBV28 CASLLDRGRWANEKLFF TGTGCCAGCCTCCTCGACAGGGGGCGCTGGGCTAATGAAAAACTGTTTTTT
TRBJ2-7 TRBD2 NA TRBV5-1 CASSLGNGAGVHEQYF TGCGCCAGCAGCTTGGGTAACGGTGCGGGAGTGCACGAGCAGTACTTC
TRBJ2-1 NA NA TRBV6-1 CASSVGGQDYNEQFF TGTGCCAGCAGTGTGGGGGGACAAGACTACAATGAGCAGTTCTTC
TRBJ2-1 NA NA TRBV16 CASSRPPPGWHEQFF TGTGCCAGCAGCCGTCCCCCCCCAGGGTGGCATGAGCAGTTCTTC
TRBJ2-7 TRBD1 NA TRBV4-3 CASSQAPGQAYEQYF TGCGCCAGCAGCCAAGCCCCGGGACAGGCCTACGAGCAGTACTTC
TRBJ1-3 NA once TRBV28 CASSPRGSGNTIYF TGTGCCAGCAGTCCCAGAGGATCTGGAAACACCATATATTTT
TRBJ2-5 TRBD1 NA TRBV12-5 CASGCPGTGTPREETQYF TGTGCTAGTGGTTGCCCCGGGACAGGGACCCCCAGGGAGGAGACCCAGTACTTC
TRBJ2-7 NA NA TRBV7-7 CASSSWTSGEQYF TGTGCTAGCAGCTCTTGGACCAGCGGCGAGCAGTACTTC
TRBJ2-7 TRBD2 once TRBV28 CAAGGGRVPYEQYF TGTGCCGCTGGGGGCGGGAGGGTCCCTTACGAGCAGTACTTC
TRBJ2-1 TRBD2 NA TRBV7-6 CASSSAGTRQFF TGTGCCAGCAGCTCCGCCGGGACTAGGCAGTTCTTC
TRBJ1-6 NA NA TRBV7-6 CASSPGRRRSSYNSPLHF TGTGCCAGCAGCCCTGGTCGAAGGCGGAGCTCCTATAATTCACCCCTCCACTTT
TRBJ1-1 TRBD1 NA TRBV28 CASRLTTRGTGFKALYTEAFF TGTGCCAGCAGGCTCACCACGCGCGGGACAGGGTTTAAAGCCTTGTACACTGAAGCTTTCTTT
TRBJ2-1 NA NA TRBV27 CASSLNKTSRSSSYNEQFF TGTGCCAGCAGTTTAAATAAGACTTCTAGATCCAGCTCCTACAATGAGCAGTTCTTC
TRBJ2-5 NA NA TRBV28 CASSTGTRIPRKGTQYF TGTGCCAGCAGTACCGGGACACGAATACCAAGAAAGGGGACCCAGTACTTC
TRBJ2-3 TRBD2 NA TRBV29-1 CSVGTSGRVDTQYF TGCAGCGTCGGGACTAGCGGGAGGGTAGATACGCAGTATTTT
TRBJ2-5 NA NA TRBV18 CASSPGSSSKETQYF TGTGCCAGCTCACCAGGGTCTTCGAGTAAGGAGACCCAGTACTTC
TRBJ1-1 TRBD1 NA TRBV15 CATTPRQGSGPAFF TGTGCCACCACCCCCCGACAGGGATCGGGCCCGGCTTTCTTT
TRBJ2-1 NA NA TRBV5-1 CASSSSTGVVAYNEQFF TGCGCCAGCAGCTCGTCGACGGGGGTCGTTGCCTACAATGAGCAGTTCTTC
TRBJ2-7 NA NA TRBV13 CASSFPVSGEQYF TGTGCCAGCAGCTTCCCCGTCAGCGGCGAGCAGTACTTC
TRBJ1-3 TRBD1 NA TRBV27 CASSSGQGIGRGTIYF TGTGCCAGCAGTTCGGGACAGGGTATCGGTAGAGGCACCATATATTTT
TRBJ1-2 TRBD1 NA TRBV5-1 CASSELPGQNYGYTF TGCGCCAGCAGCGAGTTACCGGGACAGAACTATGGCTACACCTTC
TRBJ2-7 NA NA TRBV15 CATNKGHHYEQYF TGTGCCACGAACAAGGGACACCACTACGAGCAGTACTTC